Listed here is a single TCR beta chain. This entry is derived from a study of OX40 agonist ivuxolimab in advanced cancers. TCRdb's copy holds only in-frame clones and misses some; the assay was immunoSEQ multiplex PCR. The sample lists roughly 64,000 clones; about four fifths were seen once. The sequencing used CD4+ or CD8+ T cells sorted from blood, collected in a trial of the OX40 agonist ivuxolimab. The receptor's source is an adult with an advanced solid tumor such as melanoma, head and neck, liver or kidney cancer.

DNA for the CDR3: TGTGCCAGCAGCTTTTGGTTGAACACTGAAGCTTTCTTT. Translating gives CASSFWLNTEAFF. The chain carries TRBV11-3 and TRBJ1-1; D remains unclear. This CDR3 spans 13 amino acids. V lost 3 bases, J lost 0 bases, and 5 bases lay in between. CDR1 and CDR2 (germline): SGHNT, YENEEA. Supplemented by reference TRBV11-3 and TRBJ1-1, the full variable domain reads EAGVVQSPRYKIIEKKQPVAFWCNPISGHNTLYWYLQNLGQGPELLIRYENEEAVDDSQLPKDRFSAERLKGVDSTLKIQPAELGDSAVYLCASSFWLNTEAFFGQGTRLTVV.